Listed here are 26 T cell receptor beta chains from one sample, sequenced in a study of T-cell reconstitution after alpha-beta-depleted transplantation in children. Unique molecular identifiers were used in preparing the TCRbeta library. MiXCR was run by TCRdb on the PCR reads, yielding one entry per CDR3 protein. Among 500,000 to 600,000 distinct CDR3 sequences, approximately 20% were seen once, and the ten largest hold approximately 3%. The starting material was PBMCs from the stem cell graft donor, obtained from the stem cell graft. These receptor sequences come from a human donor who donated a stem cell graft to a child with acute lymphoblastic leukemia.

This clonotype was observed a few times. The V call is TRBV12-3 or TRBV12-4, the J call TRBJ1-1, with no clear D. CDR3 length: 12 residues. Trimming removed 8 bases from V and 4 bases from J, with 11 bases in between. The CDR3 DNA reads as TGTGCCAGCGGGCGAGGCGGCACTGAAGCTTTCTTT. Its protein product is CASGRGGTEAFF.

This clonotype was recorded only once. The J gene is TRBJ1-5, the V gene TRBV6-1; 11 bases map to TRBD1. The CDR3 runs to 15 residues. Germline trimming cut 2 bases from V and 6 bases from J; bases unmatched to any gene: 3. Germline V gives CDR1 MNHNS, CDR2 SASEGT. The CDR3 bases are TGTGCCAGCAGTGAACGGACAGGGGGCGGTCAGCCCCAGCATTTT. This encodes CASSERTGGGQPQHF.

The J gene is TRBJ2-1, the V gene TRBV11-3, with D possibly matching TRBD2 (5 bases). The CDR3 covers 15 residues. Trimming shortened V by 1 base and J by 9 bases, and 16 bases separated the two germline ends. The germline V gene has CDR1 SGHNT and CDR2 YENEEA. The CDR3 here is CASSLVRAPFREQFF. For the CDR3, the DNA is TGTGCCAGCAGCTTAGTGAGGGCCCCGTTCCGTGAGCAGTTCTTC.

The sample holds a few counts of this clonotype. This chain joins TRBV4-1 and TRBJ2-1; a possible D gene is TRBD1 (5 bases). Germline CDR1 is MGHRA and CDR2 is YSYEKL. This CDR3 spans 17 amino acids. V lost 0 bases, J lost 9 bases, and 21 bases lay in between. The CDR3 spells CASSQDPLPGQGGEQFF. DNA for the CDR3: TGCGCCAGCAGCCAAGATCCCCTCCCTGGGCAGGGCGGTGAGCAGTTCTTC.

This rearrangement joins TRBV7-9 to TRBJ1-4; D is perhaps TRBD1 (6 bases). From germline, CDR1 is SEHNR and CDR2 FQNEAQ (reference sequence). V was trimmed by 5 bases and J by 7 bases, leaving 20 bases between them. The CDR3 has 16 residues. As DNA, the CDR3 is TGTGCCAGCAGCCCCTCCGACAGGCTGGGGGTTGAAAAACTGTTTTTT. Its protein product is CASSPSDRLGVEKLFF.

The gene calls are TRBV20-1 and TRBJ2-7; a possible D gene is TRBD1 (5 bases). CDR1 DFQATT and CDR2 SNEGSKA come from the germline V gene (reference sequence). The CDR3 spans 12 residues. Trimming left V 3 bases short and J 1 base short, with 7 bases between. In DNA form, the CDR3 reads TGCAGTGCTAGGACAGATTCCTACGAGCAGTACTTC. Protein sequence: CSARTDSYEQYF.

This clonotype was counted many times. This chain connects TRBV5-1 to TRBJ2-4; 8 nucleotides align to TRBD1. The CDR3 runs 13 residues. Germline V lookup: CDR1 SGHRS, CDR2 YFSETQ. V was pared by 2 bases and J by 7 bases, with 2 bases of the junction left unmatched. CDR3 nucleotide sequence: TGCGCCAGCAGCTTAGGACAGGGCAACATTCAGTACTTC. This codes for CASSLGQGNIQYF.

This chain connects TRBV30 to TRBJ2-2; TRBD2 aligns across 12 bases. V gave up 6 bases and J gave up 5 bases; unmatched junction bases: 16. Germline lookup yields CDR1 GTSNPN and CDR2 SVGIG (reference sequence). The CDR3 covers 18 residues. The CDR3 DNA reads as TGTGCCTGCAGCAAGCACTTCCCTAGCGGGAGGGGAACCGGGGAGCTGTTTTTT. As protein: CACSKHFPSGRGTGELFF.

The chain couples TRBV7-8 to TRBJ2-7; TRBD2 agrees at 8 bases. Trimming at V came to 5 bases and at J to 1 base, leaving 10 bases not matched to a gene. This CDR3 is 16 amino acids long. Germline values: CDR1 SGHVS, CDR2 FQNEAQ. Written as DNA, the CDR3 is TGTGCCAGCAGCAAAACCGGGACTAGTGGATCCTACGAGCAGTACTTC. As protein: CASSKTGTSGSYEQYF.

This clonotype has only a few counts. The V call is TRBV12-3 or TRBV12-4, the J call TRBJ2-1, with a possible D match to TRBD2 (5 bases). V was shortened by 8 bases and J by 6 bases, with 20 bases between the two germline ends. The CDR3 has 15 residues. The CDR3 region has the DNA TGTGCCAGCGCATCTAGCTGGGGAATATCCAATGAGCAGTTCTTC. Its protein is CASASSWGISNEQFF.

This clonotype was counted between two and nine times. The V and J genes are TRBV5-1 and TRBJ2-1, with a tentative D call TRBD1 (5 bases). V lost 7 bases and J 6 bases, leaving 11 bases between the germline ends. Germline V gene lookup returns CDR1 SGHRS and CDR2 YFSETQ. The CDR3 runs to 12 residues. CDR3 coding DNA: TGCGCCAGCGGTATTGGGGCCAATGAGCAGTTCTTC. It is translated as CASGIGANEQFF.

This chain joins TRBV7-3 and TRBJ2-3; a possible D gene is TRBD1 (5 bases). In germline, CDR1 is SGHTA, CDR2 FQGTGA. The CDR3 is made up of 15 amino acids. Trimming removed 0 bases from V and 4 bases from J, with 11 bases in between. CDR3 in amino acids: CASSLTGANADTQYF. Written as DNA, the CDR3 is TGTGCCAGCAGCTTAACAGGGGCAAACGCAGATACGCAGTATTTT. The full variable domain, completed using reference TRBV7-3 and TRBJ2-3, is GAGVSQTPSNKVTEKGKYVELRCDPISGHTALYWYRQSLGQGPEFLIYFQGTGAADDSGLPNDRFFAVRPEGSVSTLKIQRTERGDSAVYLCASSLTGANADTQYFGPGTRLTVL.

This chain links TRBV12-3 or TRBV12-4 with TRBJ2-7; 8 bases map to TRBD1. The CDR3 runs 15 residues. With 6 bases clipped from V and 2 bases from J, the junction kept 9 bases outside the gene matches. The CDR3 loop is CASRTGVGPTYEQYF. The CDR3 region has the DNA TGTGCCAGCAGGACAGGGGTTGGCCCCACCTACGAGCAGTACTTC.

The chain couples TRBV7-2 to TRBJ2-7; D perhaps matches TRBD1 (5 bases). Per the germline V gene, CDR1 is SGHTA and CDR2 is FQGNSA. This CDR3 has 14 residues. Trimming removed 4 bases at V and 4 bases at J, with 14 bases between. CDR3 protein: CASSWKDTSYEQYF. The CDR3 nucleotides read TGTGCCAGCAGCTGGAAGGACACATCGTACGAGCAGTACTTC.

CDR3 coding DNA: TGTGCCAGCAGCGTAGCTTCGGAGGCCTACGAGCAGTACTTC. This codes for CASSVASEAYEQYF. This rearrangement joins TRBV9 to TRBJ2-7; weak D call: TRBD2 (5 bases). The CDR3 contains 14 residues. Per the germline V gene, CDR1 is SGDLS and CDR2 is YYNGEE. Trimming pared 0 bases from V and 2 bases from J, leaving 9 bases between.

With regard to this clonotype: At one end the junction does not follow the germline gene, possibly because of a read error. This CDR3 is CSARNRDRATYKQYF. The CDR3 DNA reads as TGCAGTGCTAGGAACCGGGACAGGGCAACCTACAAGCAGTACTTC. The chain is built from TRBV20-1 and TRBJ2-7; 9 nucleotides line up with TRBD1. This CDR3 region has 15 residues. The germline CDR1 and CDR2 sequences are DFQATT and SNEGSKA (reference sequence).

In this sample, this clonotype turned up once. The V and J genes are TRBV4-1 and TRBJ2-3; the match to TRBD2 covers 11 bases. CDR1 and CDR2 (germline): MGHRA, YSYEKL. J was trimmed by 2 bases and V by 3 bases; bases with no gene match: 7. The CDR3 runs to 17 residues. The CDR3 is CASSQVLAGVVTDTQYF. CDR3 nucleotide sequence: TGCGCCAGCAGCCAGGTACTAGCGGGAGTGGTCACAGATACGCAGTATTTT.

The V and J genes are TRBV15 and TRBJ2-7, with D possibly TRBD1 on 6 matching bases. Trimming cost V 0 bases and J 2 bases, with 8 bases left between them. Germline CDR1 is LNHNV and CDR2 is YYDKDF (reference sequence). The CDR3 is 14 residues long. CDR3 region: CATSRDGGPYEQYF. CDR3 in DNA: TGTGCCACCAGCAGAGATGGGGGCCCCTACGAGCAGTACTTC.

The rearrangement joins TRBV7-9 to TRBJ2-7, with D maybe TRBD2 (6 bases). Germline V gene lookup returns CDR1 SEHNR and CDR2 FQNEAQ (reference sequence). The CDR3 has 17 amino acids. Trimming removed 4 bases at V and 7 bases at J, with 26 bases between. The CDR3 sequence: CASSSFSAGTQLREQYF. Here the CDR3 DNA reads TGTGCCAGCAGCTCATTTAGCGCCGGGACTCAGTTGCGGGAGCAGTACTTC.

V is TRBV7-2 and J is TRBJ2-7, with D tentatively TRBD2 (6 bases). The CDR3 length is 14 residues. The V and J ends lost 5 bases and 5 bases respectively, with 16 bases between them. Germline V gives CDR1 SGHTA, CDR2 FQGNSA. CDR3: CASSRVWPGDEQYF. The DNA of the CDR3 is TGTGCCAGCAGCCGCGTATGGCCGGGAGACGAGCAGTACTTC.

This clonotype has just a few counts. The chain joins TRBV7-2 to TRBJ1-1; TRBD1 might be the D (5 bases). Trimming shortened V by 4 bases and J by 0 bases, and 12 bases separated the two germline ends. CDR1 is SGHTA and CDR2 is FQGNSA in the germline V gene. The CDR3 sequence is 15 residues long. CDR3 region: CASSSNGGVNTEAFF. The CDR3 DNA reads TGTGCCAGCAGCTCAAATGGAGGGGTGAACACTGAAGCTTTCTTT.

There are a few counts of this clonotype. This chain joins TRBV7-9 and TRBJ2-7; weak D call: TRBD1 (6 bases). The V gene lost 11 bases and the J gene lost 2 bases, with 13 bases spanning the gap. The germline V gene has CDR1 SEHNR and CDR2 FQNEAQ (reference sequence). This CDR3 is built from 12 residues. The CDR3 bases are TGTGCCGTACAGGGCGGAACCTACGAGCAGTACTTC. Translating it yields CAVQGGTYEQYF.

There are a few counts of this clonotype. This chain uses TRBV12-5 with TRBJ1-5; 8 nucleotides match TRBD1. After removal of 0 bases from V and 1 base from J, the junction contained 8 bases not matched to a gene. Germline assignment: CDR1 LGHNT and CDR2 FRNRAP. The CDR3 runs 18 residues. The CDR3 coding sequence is TGTGCTAGTGGTTTGGTAGGCGGGACAGGCAAGAGCAATCAGCCCCAGCATTTT. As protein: CASGLVGGTGKSNQPQHF. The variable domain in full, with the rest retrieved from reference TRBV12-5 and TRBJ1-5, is DARVTQTPRHKVTEMGQEVTMRCQPILGHNTVFWYRQTMMQGLELLAYFRNRAPLDDSGMPKDRFSAEMPDATLATLKIQPSEPRDSAVYFCASGLVGGTGKSNQPQHFGDGTRLSIL.

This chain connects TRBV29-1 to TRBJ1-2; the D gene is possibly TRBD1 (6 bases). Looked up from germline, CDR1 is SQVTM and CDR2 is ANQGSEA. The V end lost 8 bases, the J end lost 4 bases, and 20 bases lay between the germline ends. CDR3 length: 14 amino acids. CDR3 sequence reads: CSSRTGAEGYGYTF. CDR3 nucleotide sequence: TGCAGCTCCCGAACGGGGGCGGAAGGCTATGGCTACACCTTC. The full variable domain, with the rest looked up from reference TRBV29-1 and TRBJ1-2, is SAVISQKPSRDICQRGTSLTIQCQVDSQVTMMFWYRQQPGQSLTLIATANQGSEATYESGFVIDKFPISRPNLTFSTLTVSNMSPEDSSIYLCSSRTGAEGYGYTFGSGTRLTVV.

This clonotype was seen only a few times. The CDR3 DNA sequence: TGTGCCAGCAGCCCGGAGGACAGGGGGCCTGAAGCTTTCTTT. Its translation is CASSPEDRGPEAFF. This chain joins TRBV12-3 or TRBV12-4 and TRBJ1-1, with TRBD1 matching over 11 bases. The CDR3 spans 14 residues. Trimming cost V 6 bases and J 6 bases; bases outside gene matches: 6.

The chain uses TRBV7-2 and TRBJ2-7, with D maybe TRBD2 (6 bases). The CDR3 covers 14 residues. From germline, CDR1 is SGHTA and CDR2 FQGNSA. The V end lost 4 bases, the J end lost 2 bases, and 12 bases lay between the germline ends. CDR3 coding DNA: TGTGCCAGCAGCTACGGGGGATCCCCCTACGAGCAGTACTTC. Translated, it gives CASSYGGSPYEQYF.